Each of the 9 T cell receptor beta chains below was sequenced from the same sample in a study of blood T cell repertoires in COVID-19. Profiling relied on immunoSEQ multiplex PCR, and the TCRdb table lists in-frame clones only, not all of them. The table lists around 280,000 clones, around 89% of them singletons. Sequencing used PBMCs or T cells enriched from blood (not recorded which). These receptor sequences come from a woman aged 18-30 years with acute COVID-19.

The chain carries TRBV19 and TRBJ1-4; 8 positions agree with TRBD1. The CDR3 has 16 amino acids. In germline, CDR1 is LNHDA, CDR2 SQIVND (reference sequence). Losses at the gene ends were 6 bases for V and 8 bases for J; bases not matched to a gene: 14. CDR3 in amino acids: CASSASGQGGKEKLFF. The CDR3 bases are TGTGCCAGTAGCGCCTCCGGACAGGGCGGAAAGGAAAAACTGTTTTTT.

This rearrangement joins TRBV1 to TRBJ1-5; the table gives TRBD1 as D, unverified against the DNA. TRBV1 is a documented pseudogene. This CDR3 region has 17 residues. The CDR3 protein is CTSSRNLGQGRRQPQHF. The CDR3 DNA sequence: TGCACCAGCAGCCGCAACCTGGGACAGGGGAGAAGACAGCCCCAGCATTTT.

V and J are TRBV5-1 and TRBJ2-3; possible D gene TRBD1, 6 bases. V dropped 8 bases and J dropped 4 bases, with 14 bases sitting between them. This CDR3 has 13 residues. Germline loops: CDR1 SGHRS, CDR2 YFSETQ. CDR3 DNA sequence: TGCGCCAGTTGGAAAGGGACATCAGATACGCAGTATTTT. This gives the protein CASWKGTSDTQYF.

The CDR3 region is CASSYSGGFGEKLFF. The CDR3 coding sequence is TGTGCCAGCAGTTACTCAGGGGGCTTCGGTGAAAAACTGTTTTTT. The V call is TRBV6-6, the J call TRBJ1-4; 7 nucleotides line up with TRBD1. V shed 0 bases, J shed 7 bases, and the junction held 5 bases outside the gene matches. The CDR3 is 15 residues long. Looked up from germline, CDR1 is MNHNY and CDR2 is SVGAGI (reference sequence).

The chain is built from TRBV7-9 and TRBJ1-1; possible D gene TRBD1, 6 bases. Germline assignment: CDR1 SEHNR and CDR2 FQNEAQ (reference sequence). V dropped 1 base and J dropped 8 bases, with 23 bases sitting between them. CDR3 length: 17 amino acids. The CDR3 nucleotides read TGTGCCAGCAGCTTAGGACAGGTCAAACGGGCGGTCGTAGAAGCTTTCTTT. This codes for CASSLGQVKRAVVEAFF.

The chain recombines TRBV6-2 or TRBV6-3 with TRBJ2-7; D is possibly TRBD2 (6 bases). V was cut by 5 bases and J by 3 bases, with 17 bases left in between. CDR1 is MNHEY, CDR2 SVGEGT, per germline. This CDR3 is built from 15 residues. CDR3 DNA sequence: TGTGCCAGCAGTGCCCCCGCGCGGGGAATCTACGAGCAGTACTTC. Its protein is CASSAPARGIYEQYF.

The rearrangement uses TRBV3-1 (or the pseudogene TRBV3-2) and TRBJ1-4; D not certain. Germline-derived CDR1 and CDR2 are LGHDT and YNNKEL (reference sequence). V dropped 0 bases and J dropped 4 bases, with 18 bases sitting between them. The CDR3 is 18 residues long. CDR3 in amino acids: CASSQDAGLRRSNEKLFF. CDR3 bases: TGTGCCAGCAGCCAAGACGCCGGACTAAGACGGAGTAATGAAAAACTGTTTTTT.

This clone was detected only once. The rearrangement joins TRBV4-1 to TRBJ1-5; D unclear. V was cut by 1 base and J by 1 base, with 14 bases left in between. Germline V lookup: CDR1 MGHRA, CDR2 YSYEKL. The CDR3 totals 17 residues. The CDR3 loop is CASSQGRRLGSNQPQHF. For the CDR3, the DNA is TGCGCCAGCAGCCAAGGGCGGAGGCTGGGAAGCAATCAGCCCCAGCATTTT.

The table lists this clone with a count of one. The V and J genes are TRBV6-5 and TRBJ1-5, with 7 bases that match TRBD1. This CDR3 is 15 amino acids long. With 5 bases clipped from V and 4 bases from J, the junction kept 8 bases outside the gene matches. Germline V gene data show CDR1 as MNHEY and CDR2 as SVGAGI. CDR3 nucleotides: TGTGCCAGCAGTACCTCGGGACAGCGGAATCAGCCCCAGCATTTT. It encodes CASSTSGQRNQPQHF.